This entry is about one T cell receptor (beta chain). The antigen remains unidentified. The source of the sample is a study of blood T cells in healthy people across ages. General study results and limits: Higher diversity and more naive CD4+ cells were features of long-lived donors, compared to aged donors. Per-million-T-cell TCR beta diversity fell roughly linearly with age.

For the second PCR, which ran for roughly 6 to 12 cycles, a sample-barcoded 5' primer and a J-beta primer mix were used. A template-switch adaptor containing 12 random nucleotides labeled each cDNA molecule. TCRdb ran MiXCR on the 5' RACE reads and lists one entry per CDR3 protein. This sample has 700,000 to 950,000 distinct CDR3 sequences, with 58% found just once. The germline V and J ends were trimmed by 2 bases and 5 bases, with 10 bases remaining between them. The CDR3 contains 12 residues. Germline V gene data show CDR1 as DFQATT and CDR2 as SNEGSKA (reference sequence). This TCR was sampled from a man aged 25 to 45 in good health. The chain combines TRBV20-1 with TRBJ2-7; either TRBD1 or TRBD2 may supply D (5 bases each). The specimen was blood. The CDR3 DNA is TGCAGTGCTAGAAGAGGGGTCAACGAGCAGTACTTC. This gives the protein CSARRGVNEQYF.